The 28 T cell receptor beta chains reported below all come from one sample, sequenced in a study of neurological immune-mediated disorders. MiXCR, run by TCRdb on the 5' RACE reads, gives a single entry per CDR3 protein. Found here are some 21,000 distinct CDR3 sequences, roughly 15% of them singletons; the top ten hold more than 14%. The sequenced material came from PBMCs. These receptors came from a female donor with HTLV-1-associated myelopathy (HAM/TSP).

V and J are TRBV20-1 and TRBJ2-2; D possibly corresponds to TRBD2 (6 bases). Germline-derived CDR1 and CDR2 are DFQATT and SNEGSKA (reference sequence). V dropped 1 base and J dropped 4 bases, with 13 bases sitting between them. The CDR3 runs to 15 residues. CDR3 sequence (DNA): TGCAGTGCTAGAGTCCCCCTGCGGGGCACCGGGGAGCTGTTTTTT. Protein sequence: CSARVPLRGTGELFF.

This clonotype has a count of ten or more. The chain carries TRBV7-2 and TRBJ2-3, with D possibly matching TRBD2 (6 bases). The CDR3 length is 16 residues. V was cut by 1 base and J by 7 bases, with 18 bases left in between. CDR1 and CDR2 (germline): SGHTA, FQGNSA. CDR3 in DNA: TGTGCCAGCAGCTTAGTACCGGGGGAGACGTTAAATACGCAGTATTTT. This sequence encodes CASSLVPGETLNTQYF. Using reference TRBV7-2 and TRBJ2-3 for the parts outside the CDR3, the full variable domain is GAGVSQSPSNKVTEKGKDVELRCDPISGHTALYWYRQSLGQGLEFLIYFQGNSAPDKSGLPSDRFSAERTGGSVSTLTIQRTQQEDSAVYLCASSLVPGETLNTQYFGPGTRLTVL.

By frequency in the sample, this clonotype is medium-sized. CDR3 protein: CSALDRGYEKLFF. CDR3 bases: TGCAGTGCTTTGGACAGGGGTTATGAAAAACTGTTTTTT. This chain connects TRBV20-1 to TRBJ1-4, with TRBD1 matching over 9 bases. The CDR3 is made up of 13 amino acids. Germline CDR1 and CDR2: DFQATT and SNEGSKA (reference sequence). V was pared by 5 bases and J by 6 bases, with 4 bases of the junction left unmatched.

This clonotype was picked up one time. This may stem from a read error, because a much larger clone lies one nucleotide away. The V call is TRBV10-2, the J call TRBJ2-1, with 8 bases that match TRBD2. CDR1 is WSHSY and CDR2 is SAAADI in the germline V gene. The CDR3 totals 15 residues. V lost 6 bases, J lost 7 bases, and 11 bases stayed unmatched. The CDR3 bases are TGCGCCAGCAGACCAGGACTAGCCCTGGGGAATGAGCAGTTCTTC. It specifies CASRPGLALGNEQFF.

The chain combines TRBV4-1 with TRBJ2-5; TRBD2 agrees at 9 bases. The CDR3 loop spans 13 amino acids. Trimming took 5 bases from V and 5 from J; bases not matched to a gene: 3. In germline, CDR1 is MGHRA, CDR2 YSYEKL. The chain's CDR3 is CASSSLAGETQYF. CDR3 DNA: TGCGCCAGCAGCTCGCTAGCGGGGGAGACCCAGTACTTC.

This clonotype was found a few times. CDR3 DNA: TGTGCCACCAGCAGCCGGGACTTGGTAGAAGAGCAGTACTTC. Its translation: CATSSRDLVEEQYF. The chain employs TRBV15 and TRBJ2-7, with D possibly TRBD2 on 6 matching bases. This CDR3 spans 14 amino acids. Germline CDR1 and CDR2: LNHNV and YYDKDF (reference sequence). Trimming removed 3 bases from V and 7 bases from J, with 16 bases in between.

This clonotype was seen at least ten times. One end of the junction is discordant with germline, which a read error may explain. The chain recombines TRBV6-5 with TRBJ1-6; D is unresolved. This CDR3 has 12 amino acids. From germline, CDR1 is MNHEY and CDR2 SVGAGI. CDR3 sequence reads: CASSSSNSPLHF. The CDR3, as DNA: TGTGCCAGCAGTTCCTCTAATTCACCCCTCCACTTT.

This clonotype was seen ten or more times. This rearrangement joins TRBV7-3 to TRBJ1-1; TRBD1 aligns across 7 bases. Germline V lookup: CDR1 SGHTA, CDR2 FQGTGA. V lost 5 bases to trimming and J lost 3 bases; unmatched junction nucleotides: 3. CDR3 size: 13 residues. In DNA form, the CDR3 reads TGTGCCAGCAGCCCCGACAGGGACACTGAAGCTTTCTTT. It codes for CASSPDRDTEAFF.

In this sample, this clonotype turned up many times. The chain recombines TRBV18 with TRBJ2-1; TRBD2 matches at 12 bases. V dropped 8 bases and J dropped 9; count of bases not matched to a gene: 5. The V gene's germline CDR1 is KGHSH and CDR2 LQKENI. CDR3 length: 13 amino acids. The CDR3, as DNA: TGTGCCAGCGCTGAGACTAGCGGGGGTGAGCAGTTCTTC. It codes for CASAETSGGEQFF.

This clonotype came up a few times. The chain recombines TRBV20-1 with TRBJ1-4; TRBD1 agrees at 9 bases. CDR3 length: 14 residues. Germline V gene data show CDR1 as DFQATT and CDR2 as SNEGSKA (reference sequence). V lost 2 bases, J lost 8 bases, and 6 bases stayed unmatched. The CDR3 region is CSARQDRGKEKLFF. The CDR3 bases are TGCAGTGCTAGACAGGACAGGGGAAAGGAAAAACTGTTTTTT.

This clonotype was seen at least ten times. The chain carries TRBV5-5 and TRBJ2-1; D is perhaps TRBD1 (6 bases). The CDR3 is 17 residues long. V gave up 2 bases and J gave up 14 bases, with 29 bases separating them. CDR1 is SGHKS, CDR2 YYEKEE, per germline (reference sequence). The chain's CDR3 is CASSLAAGTTRTQVEFF. The CDR3 DNA follows: TGTGCCAGCAGCTTAGCGGCCGGGACAACTAGGACGCAGGTGGAGTTCTTC. The full variable domain, in which reference TRBV5-5 and TRBJ2-1 provide the parts outside the CDR3, is DAGVTQSPTHLIKTRGQQVTLRCSPISGHKSVSWYQQVLGQGPQFIFQYYEKEERGRGNFPDRFSARQFPNYSSELNVNALLLGDSALYLCASSLAAGTTRTQVEFFGPGTRLTVL.

This clonotype was seen many times. V is TRBV14 and J is TRBJ1-1; D is unclear. The CDR3 is 16 residues long. From germline, CDR1 is SGHDN and CDR2 FVKESK. Trimming removed 1 base from V and 5 bases from J, with 17 bases in between. The CDR3 spells CASSQVQSKERTEAFF. The CDR3, as DNA: TGTGCCAGCAGCCAAGTTCAGTCAAAAGAGAGGACTGAAGCTTTCTTT.

This clonotype is labeled medium-sized. The chain combines TRBV29-1 with TRBJ1-5, with D perhaps matching TRBD1 (6 bases). The CDR3 spans 12 residues. V lost 4 bases to trimming and J lost 9 bases, with 13 bases between them. Germline CDR1 SQVTM, CDR2 ANQGSEA. CDR3: CSVAGEGLPQHF. The DNA of the CDR3 is TGCAGCGTTGCAGGGGAAGGTCTGCCCCAGCATTTT.

This clonotype was seen repeatedly, ten times or more. The V call is TRBV20-1, the J call TRBJ2-3; perhaps TRBD2 as D (5 bases). Trimming took 6 bases from V and 4 from J, leaving 23 bases between them. From germline, CDR1 is DFQATT and CDR2 SNEGSKA (reference sequence). CDR3 length: 16 amino acids. The CDR3 loop is CSAPSRASGPADTQYF. CDR3 nucleotide sequence: TGCAGTGCGCCCTCGAGGGCTTCCGGGCCCGCAGATACGCAGTATTTT.

The chain couples TRBV20-1 to TRBJ2-5, with 7 positions matching TRBD2. V dropped 5 bases and J dropped 2; count of bases not matched to a gene: 11. CDR1 and CDR2 from the germline V gene are DFQATT and SNEGSKA (reference sequence). This CDR3 spans 15 amino acids. The DNA for the CDR3 is TGCAGTGCTTCCACCCTCGGGGGGAGACAAGAGACCCAGTACTTC. This encodes CSASTLGGRQETQYF.

This clonotype showed up many times. The rearrangement uses TRBV11-2 and TRBJ2-2; tentative D call: TRBD2 (6 bases). CDR3 length: 15 residues. The V gene's germline CDR1 is SGHAT and CDR2 FQNNGV. The V gene lost 4 bases and the J gene lost 6 bases, with 15 bases spanning the gap. CDR3 DNA sequence: TGTGCCAGCAGCTCCGGGGGACTGGGGTCCGGGGAGCTGTTTTTT. As protein: CASSSGGLGSGELFF.

In this sample, this clonotype turned up many times. The gene calls are TRBV5-1 and TRBJ2-7; D is unclear. Trimming shortened V by 3 bases and J by 0 bases, and 10 bases separated the two germline ends. Looked up from germline, CDR1 is SGHRS and CDR2 is YFSETQ. This CDR3 is built from 14 residues. This CDR3 is CASSSQLNSYEQYF. Written as DNA, the CDR3 is TGCGCCAGCAGCTCGCAATTAAACTCCTACGAGCAGTACTTC.

This clonotype qualifies as medium-sized. This chain joins TRBV12-3 or TRBV12-4 and TRBJ1-1; D unclear. This CDR3 has 11 amino acids. Trimming shortened V by 2 bases and J by 3 bases, and 1 base separated the two germline ends. CDR3 DNA sequence: TGTGCCAGCAGTTTACACACTGAAGCTTTCTTT. Its translation is CASSLHTEAFF.

This clonotype is labeled as medium-sized. The chain is built from TRBV15 and TRBJ2-6; D possibly corresponds to TRBD2 (6 bases). The V and J ends lost 1 base and 2 bases respectively, with 6 bases between them. This CDR3 region has 15 residues. Germline lookup yields CDR1 LNHNV and CDR2 YYDKDF (reference sequence). For the CDR3, the DNA is TGTGCCACCAGCAGAGGGGGGGCTGGGGCCAACGTCCTGACTTTC. It is translated as CATSRGGAGANVLTF.

Ten or more counts support this clonotype. V and J are TRBV20-1 and TRBJ2-3; 7 nucleotides match TRBD2. Per germline, CDR1 DFQATT and CDR2 SNEGSKA (reference sequence). The CDR3 covers 16 residues. V lost 0 bases to trimming and J lost 5 bases; unmatched junction nucleotides: 11. The DNA for the CDR3 is TGCAGTGCTAGAGATAGTTGGCGGGAGATGGTAGATACGCAGTATTTT. It codes for CSARDSWREMVDTQYF.

This clonotype was seen repeatedly, ten times or more. This chain connects TRBV20-1 to TRBJ1-1, with TRBD1 matching over 7 bases. The CDR3 extends over 14 amino acids. CDR1 is DFQATT, CDR2 SNEGSKA, per germline (reference sequence). Unmatched junction bases numbered 7, after V lost 6 bases and J lost 0 bases. CDR3 protein: CSAHRGTMNTEAFF. The CDR3 coding sequence is TGCAGTGCGCACAGGGGAACCATGAACACTGAAGCTTTCTTT.

This clonotype was found many times. This chain joins TRBV6-1 and TRBJ1-5; the D is unclear. Trimming stripped 2 bases from V and 4 bases from J, with 15 bases between. The V gene's germline CDR1 is MNHNS and CDR2 SASEGT. The CDR3 extends over 16 amino acids. The CDR3 region has the DNA TGTGCCAGCAGTGAATATCGAGGAGATAGGAATCAGCCCCAGCATTTT. This sequence encodes CASSEYRGDRNQPQHF.

This clonotype is medium-sized (0.01 to 0.1%). The chain has TRBV2 and TRBJ1-1; 10 bases are shared with TRBD1. Per germline, CDR1 SNHLY and CDR2 FYNNEI. The CDR3 is 12 residues long. Trimming cost V 5 bases and J 9 bases; bases outside gene matches: 3. In DNA, the CDR3 is TGTGCCAGCAGTTGGACAGGGGGGAAAGCTTTCTTT. It yields the protein CASSWTGGKAFF.

This clonotype showed up many times. J is TRBJ2-5 and V is TRBV20-1; 9 nucleotides line up with TRBD2. The CDR3 spans 15 residues. V shed 3 bases, J shed 4 bases, and the junction held 9 bases outside the gene matches. CDR1 is DFQATT and CDR2 is SNEGSKA in the germline V gene (reference sequence). CDR3 in DNA: TGCAGTGCTAGCGGTGCGGGAGGGCCCGGAGAGACCCAGTACTTC. It codes for CSASGAGGPGETQYF.

This clonotype showed up many times. The CDR3 DNA reads as TGTGCCAGCCAGAATAGGGCAGAAAACAATCAGCCCCAGCATTTT. Its translation is CASQNRAENNQPQHF. The chain combines TRBV6-6 with TRBJ1-5; D not certain. The germline V gene encodes CDR1 MNHNY and CDR2 SVGAGI (reference sequence). The CDR3 is made up of 15 amino acids. The V and J ends lost 8 bases and 3 bases respectively, with 17 bases between them.

This clonotype was seen ten or more times. The chain employs TRBV20-1 and TRBJ1-5; 7 bases fit TRBD1. The trim removed 2 bases at V and 4 bases at J, leaving 2 bases unmatched. This CDR3 spans 13 amino acids. CDR1 and CDR2 (germline): DFQATT, SNEGSKA (reference sequence). The CDR3: CSARKGANQPQHF. The CDR3 nucleotides read TGCAGTGCTAGAAAGGGGGCGAATCAGCCCCAGCATTTT.

CDR3 loop: CASSLEAGEQFF. For the CDR3, the DNA is TGTGCCAGCAGCTTAGAGGCAGGGGAGCAGTTCTTC. The chain employs TRBV7-3 and TRBJ2-1; D may be TRBD1 (5 bases). Trimming left V 2 bases short and J 10 bases short, with 9 bases between. Germline lookup yields CDR1 SGHTA and CDR2 FQGTGA. CDR3 length: 12 amino acids.

This clonotype is classed as medium-sized. The chain uses TRBV20-1 and TRBJ2-2; D is unclear. In germline, CDR1 is DFQATT, CDR2 SNEGSKA (reference sequence). Deletions cut 3 bases from V and 6 bases from J, with 14 bases between. The CDR3 consists of 14 residues. The CDR3 sequence is CSARMRFSAGELFF. CDR3 in DNA: TGCAGTGCTAGGATGCGATTCAGCGCCGGGGAGCTGTTTTTT.